These T cell receptor beta chains were read from a single sample in a study of CD4 T cells in relation to SARS-CoV-2 and coronaviruses. Assay used: immunoSEQ multiplex PCR; TCRdb lists only in-frame clones, some missing. The sample has about 34,000 clones, about four fifths seen once. Their cognate antigens are unknown. Sequencing was done on a sample of memory CD4+ T cells from PBMCs, cultured in vitro. All receptors come from an adult with COVID-19. Both conserved end residues are part of each CDR3. D genes are given only for firm matches. Clone size is not always given. Where it is, it says once, few, many or a class for expanded clones.

>TRBV7-2|NA|TRBJ2-7|NA
TGTGCCAGCAGCTTCGGCTCATCCTACGAGCAGTACTTC
CASSFGSSYEQYF
>TRBV20-1|NA|TRBJ1-4|NA
TGCAGTGCTAGTTCCCCTCTGGAAAAACTGTTTTTT
CSASSPLEKLFF
>TRBV29-1|NA|TRBJ1-5|NA
TGCAGCGTTGGTACAGAACAGCCCCAGCATTTT
CSVGTEQPQHF
>TRBV4-3|NA|TRBJ1-1|NA
TGCGCCAGCAGCCGACAGGCGACTATGAACACTGAAGCTTTCTTT
CASSRQATMNTEAFF
>TRBV5-4|once|TRBJ1-1|NA
TGTGCCAGCAGCACTAAAACGATGAACACTGAAGCTTTCTTT
CASSTKTMNTEAFF
>TRBV3-1/TRBV3-2|NA|TRBJ2-7|NA
TGTGCCAGCAGCCAAGAGTGGAGCGCCGAGCAGTACTTC
CASSQEWSAEQYF
>TRBV11-2|NA|TRBJ2-3|NA
TGTGCCAGCAGCCACGGGGATACGCAGTATTTT
CASSHGDTQYF
>TRBV6-5|NA|TRBJ2-1|NA
TGTGCCAGCAGTTACGACGGGAGCTCCTACAATGAGCAGTTCTTC
CASSYDGSSYNEQFF
>TRBV5-6|few|TRBJ2-7|NA
TGTGCCAGCAGCTTGGCCAGGGGTCCTCCCGAGCAGTACTTC
CASSLARGPPEQYF
>TRBV11-1|once|TRBJ1-3|NA
TGTGCCAGCATGGGAGATGACTCTGGAAACACCATATATTTT
CASMGDDSGNTIYF
>TRBV7-2|NA|TRBJ2-7|TRBD2
TGTGCCAGCAGCTTAAAAGCGGGGGTAGCACCTTTCTACGAGCAGTACTTC
CASSLKAGVAPFYEQYF
>TRBV4-1|NA|TRBJ2-7|NA
TGCGCCAGCAGCCAACGATCGGCCCGGGAGAGTACAGGTGAGGGGTCCTACGAGCAGTACTTC
CASSQRSARESTGEGSYEQYF
>TRBV6-5|NA|TRBJ1-6|NA
TGTGCCAGCAGCCCCACGTGGGGTAGTAACTCACCCCTCCACTTT
CASSPTWGSNSPLHF
>TRBV27|once|TRBJ2-7|NA
TGTGCCAGCAGTACCCTGGGGAGCTACGAGCAGTACTTC
CASSTLGSYEQYF
>TRBV18|NA|TRBJ2-1|NA
TGTGCCAGCTCACTAAGCAGCGGTTACAATGAGCAGTTCTTC
CASSLSSGYNEQFF
>TRBV11-1|NA|TRBJ2-5|NA
TGTGCCAGCAGCCGACGTTCGGGGAGGGAGACCCAGTACTTC
CASSRRSGRETQYF
>TRBV6-2/TRBV6-3|few|TRBJ1-1|NA
TGTGCCAGCAGTCCCCAGTACACTGAAGCTTTCTTT
CASSPQYTEAFF
>TRBV28|NA|TRBJ2-7|NA
TGTGCCAGCAGTCCCCTCGCCTACGAGCAGTACTTC
CASSPLAYEQYF
>TRBV5-6|NA|TRBJ2-3|TRBD2
TGTGCCAGCAGCTTGGCCAGCGGGGCCGTTTCAGATACGCAGTATTTT
CASSLASGAVSDTQYF
>TRBV7-3|NA|TRBJ2-7|TRBD2
TGTGCCAGCAGCTTAGGGGTGCGCGGGAGCGGGAACGAGCAGTACTTC
CASSLGVRGSGNEQYF
>TRBV7-2|NA|TRBJ2-5|TRBD2
TGTGCCAGCAGGGAGGATAGCGGGAGTGGGGCGGAGACCCAGTACTTC
CASREDSGSGAETQYF
>TRBV7-2|NA|TRBJ2-7|NA
TGTGCCAGCAGCTTAGGGGGGGTTATTTCAGTTGGCGAGCAGTACTTC
CASSLGGVISVGEQYF